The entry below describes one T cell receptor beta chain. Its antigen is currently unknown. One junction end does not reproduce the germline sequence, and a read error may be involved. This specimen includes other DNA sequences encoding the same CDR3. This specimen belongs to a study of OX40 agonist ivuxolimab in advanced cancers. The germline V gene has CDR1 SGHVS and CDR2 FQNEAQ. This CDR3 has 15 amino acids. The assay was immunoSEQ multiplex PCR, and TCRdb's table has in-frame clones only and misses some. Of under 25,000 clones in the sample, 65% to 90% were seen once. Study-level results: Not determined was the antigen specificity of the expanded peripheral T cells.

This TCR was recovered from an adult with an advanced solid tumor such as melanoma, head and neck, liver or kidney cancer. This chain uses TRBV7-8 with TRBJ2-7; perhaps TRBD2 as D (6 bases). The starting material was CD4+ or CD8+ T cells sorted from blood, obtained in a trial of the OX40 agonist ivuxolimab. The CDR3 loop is CASSLDAGSSYEQYF. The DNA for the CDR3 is TGTGCCAGTAGCTTGGACGCCGGGAGCTCCTACGAGCAGTACTTC.